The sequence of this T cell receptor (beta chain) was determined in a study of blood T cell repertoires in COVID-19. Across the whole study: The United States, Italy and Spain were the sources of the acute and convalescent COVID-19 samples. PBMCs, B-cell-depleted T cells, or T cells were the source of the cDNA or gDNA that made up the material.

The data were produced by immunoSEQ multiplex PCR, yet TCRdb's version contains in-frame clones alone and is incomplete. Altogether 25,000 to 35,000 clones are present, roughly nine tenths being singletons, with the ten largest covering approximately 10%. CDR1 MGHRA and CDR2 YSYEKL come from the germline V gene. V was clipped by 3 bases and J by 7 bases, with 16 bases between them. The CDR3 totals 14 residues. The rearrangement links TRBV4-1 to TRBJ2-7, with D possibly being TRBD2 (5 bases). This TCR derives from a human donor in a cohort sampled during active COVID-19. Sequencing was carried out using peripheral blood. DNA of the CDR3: TGCGCCAGCAGCCAGGAGGAATACCGTGGGGAGCAGTACTTC. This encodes CASSQEEYRGEQYF.